Reported below is one T cell receptor (beta chain). Germline V gene sequence: CDR1 SEHNR, CDR2 FQNEAQ (reference sequence). V shed 2 bases and J 8 bases; nucleotides not matched to a gene: 8. This CDR3 contains 15 residues. These data originate in a study of CD8+ T cells in alopecia areata. cDNA reverse transcribed from extracted RNA served as the sequencing template. The assay was immunoSEQ multiplex PCR, and TCRdb's table has in-frame clones only and misses some. The sample includes over 85,000 clones, 41% seen only once; the top ten take about 1.5%. The TCR originated in a human donor with alopecia areata. The rearrangement uses TRBV7-9 and TRBJ2-1; the match to TRBD1 covers 8 bases. The sequencing input was CD4+ T cells sorted from blood. As DNA, the CDR3 is TGTGCCAGCAGCTTACCCCAGGGGGCGCGGGATGAGCAGTTCTTC. It encodes CASSLPQGARDEQFF.